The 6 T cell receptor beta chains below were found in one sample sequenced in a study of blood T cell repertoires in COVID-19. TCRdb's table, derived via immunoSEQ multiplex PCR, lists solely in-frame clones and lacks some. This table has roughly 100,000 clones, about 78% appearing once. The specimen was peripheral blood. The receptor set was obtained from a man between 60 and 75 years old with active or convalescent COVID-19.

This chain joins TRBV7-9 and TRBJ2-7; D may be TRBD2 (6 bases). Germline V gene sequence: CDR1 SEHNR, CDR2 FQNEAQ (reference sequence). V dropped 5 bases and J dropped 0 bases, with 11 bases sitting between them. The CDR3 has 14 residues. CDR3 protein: CASSQDGGSYEQYF. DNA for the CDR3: TGTGCCAGCAGCCAGGACGGGGGCTCCTACGAGCAGTACTTC.

CDR3 protein: CASSPQNTGELFF. The DNA of the CDR3 is TGTGCCAGCTCACCTCAGAACACCGGGGAGCTGTTTTTT. The chain couples TRBV18 to TRBJ2-2; D not certain. The CDR3 contains 13 residues. Trimming shortened V by 3 bases and J by 1 base, and 3 bases separated the two germline ends. Looked up from germline, CDR1 is KGHSH and CDR2 is LQKENI.

The DNA of the CDR3 is TGCGCCAGCAGCTTGGATTCTGTTTCGACAGATACGCAGTATTTT. It translates to CASSLDSVSTDTQYF. The chain combines TRBV5-1 with TRBJ2-3; D gene ambiguous. Germline V gives CDR1 SGHRS, CDR2 YFSETQ. This CDR3 contains 15 residues. V was shortened by 0 bases and J by 3 bases, with 11 bases between the two germline ends.

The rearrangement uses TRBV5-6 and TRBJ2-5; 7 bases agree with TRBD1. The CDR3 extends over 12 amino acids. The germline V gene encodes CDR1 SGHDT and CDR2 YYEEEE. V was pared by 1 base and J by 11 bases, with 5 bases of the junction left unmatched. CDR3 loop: CASSLTTGEQYF. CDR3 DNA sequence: TGTGCCAGCAGCTTGACCACAGGGGAACAGTACTTC.

In DNA form, the CDR3 reads TGTGCCAGCAGCTTAGTGGCGGGGCCTGTCTACGAGCAGTACGTC. Its translation: CASSLVAGPVYEQYV. The chain is built from TRBV7-2 and TRBJ2-7, with TRBD2 as a possible D gene (6 bases). This CDR3 comprises 15 residues. Looked up from germline, CDR1 is SGHTA and CDR2 is FQGNSA. V lost 1 base and J 3 bases, leaving 13 bases between the germline ends.

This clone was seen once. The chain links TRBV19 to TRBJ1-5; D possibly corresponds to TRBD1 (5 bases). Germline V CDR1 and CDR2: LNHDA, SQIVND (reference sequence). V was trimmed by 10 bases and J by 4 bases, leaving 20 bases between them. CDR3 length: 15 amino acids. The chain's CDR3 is CATRPYGGRNQPQHF. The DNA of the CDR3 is TGTGCCACCCGACCCTACGGGGGACGAAATCAGCCCCAGCATTTT.